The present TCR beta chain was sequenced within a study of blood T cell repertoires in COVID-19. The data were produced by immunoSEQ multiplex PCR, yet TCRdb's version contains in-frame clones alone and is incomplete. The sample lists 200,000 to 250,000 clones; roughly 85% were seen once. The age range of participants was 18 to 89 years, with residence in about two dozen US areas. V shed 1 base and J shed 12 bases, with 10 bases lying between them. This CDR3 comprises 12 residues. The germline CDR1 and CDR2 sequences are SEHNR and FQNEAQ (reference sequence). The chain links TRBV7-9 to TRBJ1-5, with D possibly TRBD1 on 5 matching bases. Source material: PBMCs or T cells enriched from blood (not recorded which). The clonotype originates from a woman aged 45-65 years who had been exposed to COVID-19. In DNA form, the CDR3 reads TGTGCCAGCAGCTTAGAGGGGCAGGACCAGCATTTT. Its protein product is CASSLEGQDQHF.